This is a list of T cell receptor beta chains from one sample in a study of regulatory T cells in long-lasting Graves disease. A single record per CDR3 protein comes from TCRdb applying MiXCR to the multiplex PCR reads. The data contain around 250,000 distinct CDR3 sequences, more than 15% of them singletons. These data were likewise used in another study, on T cells in Graves' hyperthyroidism and ophthalmopathy.

Specimen: peripheral blood mononuclear cells (PBMCs), collected at new diagnosis, from a patient treated with antithyroid drugs. These receptor sequences come from a woman under 40 with Graves disease. Both conserved end residues are part of each CDR3. A D gene is named only where the DNA matches it firmly. Size is stated for part of the rows, as once, few or many counts, or as a class when the clone is expanded.

13 TRBJ2-2 - - TRBV20-1 CSAPGGSTGELFF TGCAGTGCCCCGGGGGGCTCCACCGGGGAGCTGTTTTTT
15 TRBJ2-5 - many TRBV4-1 CASSQAVPMRETQYF TGCGCCAGCAGCCAAGCGGTACCCATGCGGGAGACCCAGTACTTC
16 TRBJ2-5 TRBD2 many TRBV3-1 CASSPRLAGDQETQYF TGTGCCAGCAGCCCCCGACTAGCGGGCGACCAAGAGACCCAGTACTTC
17 TRBJ1-5 - - TRBV18 CASSPVSGGGADQPQHF TGTGCCAGCTCACCTGTCTCGGGTGGGGGGGCCGATCAGCCCCAGCATTTT
12 TRBJ1-5 TRBD1 many TRBV7-2 CASSITGGAQHF TGTGCCAGCAGCATTACAGGGGGCGCCCAGCATTTT
11 TRBJ1-1 - many TRBV12-3/TRBV12-4 CASSTTGQAFF TGTGCCAGCAGTACTACAGGACAAGCTTTCTTT
15 TRBJ2-3 TRBD2 - TRBV20-1 CSATLGGVILDTQYF TGCAGTGCGACCCTCGGGGGGGTGATATTAGATACGCAGTATTTT
15 TRBJ2-1 - many TRBV20-1 CSARASGASYNEQFF TGCAGTGCTCGGGCTTCGGGGGCGTCCTACAATGAGCAGTTCTTC
18 TRBJ2-1 TRBD2 many TRBV6-1 CASSETSGGPSSYNEQFF TGTGCCAGCAGTGAAACTAGCGGGGGCCCAAGCTCCTACAATGAGCAGTTCTTC
12 TRBJ1-1 TRBD1 few TRBV20-1 CSARGYRGEAFF TGCAGTGCTAGAGGATACAGGGGTGAAGCTTTCTTT
14 TRBJ1-6 TRBD1 many TRBV27 CASSLTGFNSPLHF TGTGCCAGCAGTTTGACAGGGTTTAATTCACCCCTCCACTTT
14 TRBJ1-6 - - TRBV6-2/TRBV6-3 CASTRDGTNSPLHF TGTGCCAGCACTCGGGACGGCACTAATTCACCCCTCCACTTT
15 TRBJ1-5 TRBD1 many TRBV6-2/TRBV6-3 CASRDRDRDNQPQHF TGTGCCAGCAGGGACCGGGACAGGGACAATCAGCCCCAGCATTTT
13 TRBJ1-1 - many TRBV6-1 CASRHRTNTEAFF TGTGCCAGCAGGCATAGGACGAACACTGAAGCTTTCTTT
14 TRBJ1-2 - many TRBV14 CASSQGWNIDGYTF TGTGCCAGCAGCCAAGGGTGGAACATCGATGGCTACACCTTC
13 TRBJ1-1 TRBD1 many TRBV13 CASSYRQGSEAFF TGTGCCAGCAGTTACAGACAGGGCTCTGAAGCTTTCTTT
15 TRBJ2-3 - few TRBV19 CASSGTGRAADTQYF TGTGCCAGTAGTGGAACGGGGCGGGCCGCAGATACGCAGTATTTT
16 TRBJ2-3 TRBD2 many TRBV2 CASATTGGGRADTQYF TGTGCCAGCGCCACGACAGGCGGGGGGAGGGCAGATACGCAGTATTTT
14 TRBJ1-1 - few TRBV4-1 CASSQERGGAEAFF TGCGCCAGCAGCCAAGAGAGGGGGGGGGCTGAAGCTTTCTTT
13 TRBJ1-5 - few TRBV27 CASSLTGFQPQHF TGTGCCAGCAGTTTGACAGGTTTTCAGCCCCAGCATTTT